The source of this T cell receptor beta chain is a study of blood T cell repertoires in COVID-19. TCRdb keeps only in-frame clones here, not all; method: immunoSEQ multiplex PCR. The sample carries some 340,000 clones, around nine tenths recorded once. In germline, CDR1 is SGHDT, CDR2 YYEEEE. Trimming cost V 5 bases and J 4 bases, with 10 bases left between them. The CDR3 is 12 residues long. This chain uses TRBV5-6 with TRBJ2-7, with D possibly matching TRBD1 (5 bases). The TCR sequence derives from a woman in her 30s who had been exposed to COVID-19. Specimen: PBMCs or T cells enriched from blood (not recorded which). CDR3 amino acids: CASRPRVYEQYF. The CDR3 bases are TGTGCCAGCAGGCCCAGGGTTTACGAGCAGTACTTC. The whole variable domain, filled in from reference TRBV5-6 and TRBJ2-7, reads DAGVTQSPTHLIKTRGQQVTLRCSPKSGHDTVSWYQQALGQGPQFIFQYYEEEERQRGNFPDRFSGHQFPNYSSELNVNALLLGDSALYLCASRPRVYEQYFGPGTRLTVT.